This T cell receptor (beta chain) was sequenced for a study of T-cell reconstitution after alpha-beta-depleted transplantation in children. Trimming removed 0 bases at V and 0 bases at J, with 6 bases between. Germline CDR1 MNHGY, CDR2 SVAAGI. The CDR3 consists of 16 residues. The authors prepared the TCRbeta library with unique molecular identifiers. TCRdb re-called the PCR reads with MiXCR, one entry per CDR3 protein. The sample lists approximately 250,000 distinct CDR3 sequences; approximately 9.8% were seen once. Ten or more counts support this clonotype. The input for sequencing was PBMCs from the stem cell graft donor, taken from the stem cell graft. The clonotype was recovered from a human donor who donated a stem cell graft to a child with SCID. The gene calls are TRBV6-9 and TRBJ2-6; tentatively, D is TRBD1 (5 bases). CDR3 DNA sequence: TGTGCCAGCAGTTATTCACAGGCCTCTGGGGCCAACGTCCTGACTTTC. Protein product: CASSYSQASGANVLTF.